A single T cell receptor (beta chain) is shown here with its context. As yet, its antigen is unknown. This entry belongs to a study of chemoradiotherapy in HPV16-positive cancers. Method: immunoSEQ multiplex PCR; TCRdb's copy keeps in-frame clones and lacks some. The sample lists approximately 1,500 clones, 82% occurring once. Study findings and constraints: Candidate HPV-specific clones and E7-related TCR motifs grew in tumor during treatment.

The clonotype was recovered from a human donor with HPV-associated anogenital cancer. The material sequenced was tumor tissue, taken from a patient who underwent chemoradiotherapy.

DNA of the CDR3: TGTGCCAGCAGCTCGAGTCGGGGGGAGACCCAGTACTTC. Its translation is CASSSSRGETQYF. The V gene is TRBV7-3, the J gene TRBJ2-5, with D maybe TRBD2 (6 bases). Trimming removed 4 bases at V and 5 bases at J, with 11 bases between. The CDR3 contains 13 residues. Germline CDR1 and CDR2: SGHTA and FQGTGA.